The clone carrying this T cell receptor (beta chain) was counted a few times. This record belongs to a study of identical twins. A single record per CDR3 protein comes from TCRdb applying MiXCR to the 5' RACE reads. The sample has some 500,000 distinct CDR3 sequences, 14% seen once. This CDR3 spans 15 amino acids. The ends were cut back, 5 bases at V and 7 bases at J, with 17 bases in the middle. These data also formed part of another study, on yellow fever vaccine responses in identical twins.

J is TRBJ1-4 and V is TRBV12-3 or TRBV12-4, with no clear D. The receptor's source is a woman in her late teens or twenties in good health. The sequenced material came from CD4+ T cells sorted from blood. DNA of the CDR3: TGTGCCAGCAGTCCCTCTGGAAGTACGGTTGAAAAACTGTTTTTT. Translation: CASSPSGSTVEKLFF.